The text below deals with one T cell receptor (beta chain). Antigen: not known. The sample is drawn from a study of OX40 agonist ivuxolimab in advanced cancers. On the study more broadly: It was ivuxolimab, an agonistic anti-OX40 (CD134) antibody, that patients were treated with. Overall study results and limits: Fewer expanded clones were found on average in CD4+ than in CD8+ T cells. In the 0.1-3.0 mg/kg groups, partial responders showed among the lowest expansion.

Blood samples were obtained at baseline, cycle 4 day 1, and cycle 7 day 1. TCRdb keeps only in-frame clones here, not all; method: immunoSEQ multiplex PCR. The data contain 50,000 or so clones, about 84% of them seen just once; the ten biggest clones take up 2.6%. The clonotype was recovered from an adult with an advanced solid tumor such as melanoma, head and neck, liver or kidney cancer. The sample in question was CD4+ or CD8+ T cells sorted from blood, obtained in a trial of the OX40 agonist ivuxolimab.

The CDR3 DNA reads as TGTGCCAGCAGTTTACCTGCGGGGAAGGTAGATACGCAGTATTTT. This codes for CASSLPAGKVDTQYF. V is TRBV28 and J is TRBJ2-3; D might be TRBD2 (6 bases). Germline-derived CDR1 and CDR2 are MDHEN and SYDVKM. Between the trimmed V and J ends, which lost 2 bases and 5 bases, there was a span of 14 bases. This CDR3 is 15 amino acids long.